This record concerns one T cell receptor beta chain sequence. The data originate from a study of T cells expressing NK-cell markers. From its re-call of the 5' RACE reads, TCRdb lists each CDR3 protein once, without DNA. The sample's table shows 350,000 to 450,000 distinct CDR3 sequences. Germline CDR1 and CDR2: SQVTM and ANQGSEA. The CDR3 loop spans 16 amino acids. The J gene is TRBJ2-7, the V gene TRBV29-1. This clonotype originated in a man aged 18 to 70 in good health. Sequencing was carried out using blood T cells: a sorted CD56 or NKG2C T cell subset, CD4+ or CD8+ T cells, or bulk PBMC T cells (not recorded which). CDR3 in amino acids: CSVEQNRYSSSYEQYF.